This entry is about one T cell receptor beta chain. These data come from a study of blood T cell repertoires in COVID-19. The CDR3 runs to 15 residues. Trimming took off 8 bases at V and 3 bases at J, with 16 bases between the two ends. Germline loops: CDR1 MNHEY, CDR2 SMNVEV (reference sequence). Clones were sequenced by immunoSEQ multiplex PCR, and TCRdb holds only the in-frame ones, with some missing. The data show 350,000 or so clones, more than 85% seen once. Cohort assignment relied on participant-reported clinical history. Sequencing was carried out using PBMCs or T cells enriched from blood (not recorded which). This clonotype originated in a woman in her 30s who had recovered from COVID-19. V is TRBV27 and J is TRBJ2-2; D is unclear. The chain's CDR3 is CASRTTGQHTGELFF. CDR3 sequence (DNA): TGTGCCAGCCGTACGACGGGTCAACACACCGGGGAGCTGTTTTTT.